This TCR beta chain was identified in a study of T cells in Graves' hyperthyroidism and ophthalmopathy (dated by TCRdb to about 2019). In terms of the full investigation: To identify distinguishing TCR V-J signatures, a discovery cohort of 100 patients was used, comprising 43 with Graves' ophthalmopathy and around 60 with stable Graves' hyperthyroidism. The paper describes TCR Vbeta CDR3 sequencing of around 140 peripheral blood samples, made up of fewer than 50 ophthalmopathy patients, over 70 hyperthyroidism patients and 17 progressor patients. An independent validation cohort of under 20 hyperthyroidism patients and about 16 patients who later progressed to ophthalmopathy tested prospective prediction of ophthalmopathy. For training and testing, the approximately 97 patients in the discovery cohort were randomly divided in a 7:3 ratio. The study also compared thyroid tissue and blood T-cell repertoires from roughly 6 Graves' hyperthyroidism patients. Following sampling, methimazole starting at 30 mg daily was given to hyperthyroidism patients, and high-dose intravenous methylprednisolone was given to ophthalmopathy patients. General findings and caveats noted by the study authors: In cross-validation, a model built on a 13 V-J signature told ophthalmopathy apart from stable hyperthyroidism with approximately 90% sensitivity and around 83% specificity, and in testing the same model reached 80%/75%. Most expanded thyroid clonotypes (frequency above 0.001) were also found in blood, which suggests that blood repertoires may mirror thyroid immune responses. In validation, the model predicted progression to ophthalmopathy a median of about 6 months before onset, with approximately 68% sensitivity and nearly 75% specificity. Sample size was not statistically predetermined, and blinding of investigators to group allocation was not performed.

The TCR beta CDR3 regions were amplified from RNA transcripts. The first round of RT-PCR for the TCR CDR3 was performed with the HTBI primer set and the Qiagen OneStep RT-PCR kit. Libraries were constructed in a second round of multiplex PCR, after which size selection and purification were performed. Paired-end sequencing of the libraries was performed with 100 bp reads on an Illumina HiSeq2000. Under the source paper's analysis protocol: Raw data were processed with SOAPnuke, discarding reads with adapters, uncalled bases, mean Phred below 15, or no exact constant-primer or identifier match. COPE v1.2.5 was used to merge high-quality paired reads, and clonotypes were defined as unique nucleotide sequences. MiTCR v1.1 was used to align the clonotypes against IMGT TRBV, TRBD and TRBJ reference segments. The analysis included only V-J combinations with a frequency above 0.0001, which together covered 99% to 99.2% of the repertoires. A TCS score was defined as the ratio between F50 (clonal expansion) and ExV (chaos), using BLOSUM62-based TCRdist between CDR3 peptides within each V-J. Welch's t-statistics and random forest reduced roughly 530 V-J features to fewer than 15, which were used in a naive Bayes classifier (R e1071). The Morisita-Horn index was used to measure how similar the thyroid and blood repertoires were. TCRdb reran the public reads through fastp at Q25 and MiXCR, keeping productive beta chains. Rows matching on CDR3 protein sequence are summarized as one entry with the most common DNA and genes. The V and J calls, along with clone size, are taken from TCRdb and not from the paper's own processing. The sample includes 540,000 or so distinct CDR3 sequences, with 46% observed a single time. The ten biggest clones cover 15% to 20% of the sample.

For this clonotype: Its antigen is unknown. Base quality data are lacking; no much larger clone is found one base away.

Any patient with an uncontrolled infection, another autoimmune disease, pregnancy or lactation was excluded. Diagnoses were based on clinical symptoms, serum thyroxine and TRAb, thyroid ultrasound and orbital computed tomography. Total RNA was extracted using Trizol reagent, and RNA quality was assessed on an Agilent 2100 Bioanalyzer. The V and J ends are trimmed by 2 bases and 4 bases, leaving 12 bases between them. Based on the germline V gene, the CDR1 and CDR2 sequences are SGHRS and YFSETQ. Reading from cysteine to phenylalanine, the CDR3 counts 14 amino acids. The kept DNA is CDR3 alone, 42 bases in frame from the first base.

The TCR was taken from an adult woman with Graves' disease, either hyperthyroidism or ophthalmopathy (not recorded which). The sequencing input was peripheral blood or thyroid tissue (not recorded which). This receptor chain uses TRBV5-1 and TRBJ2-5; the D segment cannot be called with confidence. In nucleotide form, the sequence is TGCGCCAGCAGCTTCGTGGCAGTCGGAGAGACCCAGTACTTC. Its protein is CASSFVAVGETQYF.